A single sample is the source of the 26 T cell receptor beta chains below, sequenced in a study of cytomegalovirus exposure and HLA in healthy donors. 60 Vbeta and 13 Jbeta primers were used in PCR. The data were produced by immunoSEQ multiplex PCR, yet TCRdb's version contains in-frame clones alone and is incomplete. The data show about 140,000 clones, over 60% seen once. Sequencing was done on a sample of PBMCs. These receptors all come from a middle-aged man in good health and CMV-seronegative.

V gene TRBV4-1 combines with J gene TRBJ2-7; perhaps TRBD1 as D (5 bases). This CDR3 has 15 residues. Germline V gene data show CDR1 as MGHRA and CDR2 as YSYEKL. Between the trimmed V and J ends, which lost 2 bases and 3 bases, there was a span of 14 bases. The CDR3 sequence: CASSQIIQGGYEQYF. CDR3 DNA sequence: TGCGCCAGCAGCCAAATAATTCAGGGTGGCTACGAGCAGTACTTC.

The rearrangement uses TRBV16 and TRBJ2-1; 13 bases match TRBD2. Germline CDR1 KGHSY, CDR2 FQNENV. V lost 0 bases to trimming and J lost 7 bases; unmatched junction nucleotides: 3. The CDR3 spans 16 residues. In DNA form, the CDR3 reads TGTGCCAGCAGCCAATCCTCGACTAGCGGGGGGAATGAGCAGTTCTTC. It codes for CASSQSSTSGGNEQFF.

The chain has TRBV10-2 and TRBJ2-7; 9 nucleotides agree with TRBD1. The CDR3 is made up of 14 amino acids. J gave up 5 bases and V 7 bases, and 9 bases lay outside the gene matches. The germline gives CDR1 WSHSY, CDR2 SAAADI. CDR3 sequence: CASTAGTGFHEQYF. CDR3 nucleotides: TGCGCCAGCACCGCCGGGACAGGGTTCCACGAGCAGTACTTC.

V is TRBV4-3 and J is TRBJ2-1; D is possibly TRBD2 (5 bases). The CDR3 loop spans 21 amino acids. The germline V gene has CDR1 LGHNA and CDR2 YSLEER. V was trimmed by 0 bases and J by 2 bases, leaving 26 bases between them. The chain's CDR3 is CASSQERGRLTTTVPYNEQFF. The CDR3 DNA reads as TGCGCCAGCAGCCAAGAGAGAGGGCGACTAACGACGACGGTGCCCTACAATGAGCAGTTCTTC.

V usage is TRBV30 and J usage is TRBJ1-5; 10 bases align to TRBD1. V shed 3 bases and J 2 bases; nucleotides not matched to a gene: 4. Germline values: CDR1 GTSNPN, CDR2 SVGIG (reference sequence). CDR3 length equals 15 residues. CDR3 sequence reads: CAWRGQGLGNQPQHF. The CDR3 DNA reads TGTGCCTGGAGGGGACAGGGGTTAGGCAATCAGCCCCAGCATTTT.

In this sample, this clone turned up a few times. The chain combines TRBV11-2 with TRBJ1-6, with D possibly TRBD1 on 6 matching bases. The V and J ends lost 2 bases and 5 bases respectively, with 13 bases between them. The CDR3 runs to 16 residues. CDR1 and CDR2 from the germline V gene are SGHAT and FQNNGV. The CDR3 DNA is TGTGCCAGCAGCTTACGTGGGACACTTAATAATTCACCCCTCCACTTT. Translating it yields CASSLRGTLNNSPLHF.

The chain joins TRBV5-4 to TRBJ2-6; 11 bases map to TRBD2. The CDR3 runs 18 residues. V gave up 0 bases and J gave up 0 bases; unmatched junction bases: 2. CDR1 SGHNT and CDR2 YYREEE come from the germline V gene (reference sequence). CDR3 in amino acids: CASSLGLAGPSGANVLTF. DNA for the CDR3: TGTGCCAGCAGCTTGGGACTAGCGGGGCCCTCTGGGGCCAACGTCCTGACTTTC.

This clone was counted only a few times. V is TRBV7-9 and J is TRBJ2-5, with a tentative D call TRBD1 (6 bases). Germline assignment: CDR1 SEHNR and CDR2 FQNEAQ (reference sequence). The CDR3 runs to 14 residues. V dropped 5 bases and J dropped 2 bases, with 12 bases sitting between them. The CDR3 DNA is TGTGCCAGCAGCGCGCAACAGGGACAAGAGACCCAGTACTTC. Its translation is CASSAQQGQETQYF.

The chain couples TRBV5-1 to TRBJ1-4; a possible D gene is TRBD1 (6 bases). CDR3 length: 15 amino acids. In germline, CDR1 is SGHRS, CDR2 YFSETQ. V was cut by 2 bases and J by 0 bases, with 8 bases left in between. The DNA for the CDR3 is TGCGCCAGCAGCTTTGGACAGACAACTAATGAAAAACTGTTTTTT. Protein product: CASSFGQTTNEKLFF.

This chain joins TRBV11-3 and TRBJ2-7, with 9 bases fitting TRBD1. Germline V lookup: CDR1 SGHNT, CDR2 YENEEA. J was trimmed by 4 bases and V by 6 bases; bases with no gene match: 7. CDR3 length: 14 residues. Written as DNA, the CDR3 is TGTGCCAGCAGTCCCGGGACAGGGACATACGAGCAGTACTTC. Translating gives CASSPGTGTYEQYF.

This clone occurred a few times. The gene calls are TRBV5-1 and TRBJ1-4; 9 positions match TRBD1. Germline V lookup: CDR1 SGHRS, CDR2 YFSETQ. The trim removed 4 bases at V and 3 bases at J, leaving 7 bases unmatched. This CDR3 has 16 residues. The CDR3 nucleotides read TGCGCCAGCAGCCAAACAGGGGGCATGGCTAATGAAAAACTGTTTTTT. Amino acids: CASSQTGGMANEKLFF.

The gene calls are TRBV28 and TRBJ2-7; 9 nucleotides align to TRBD2. Germline lookup yields CDR1 MDHEN and CDR2 SYDVKM. The CDR3 totals 15 residues. With V trimmed by 4 bases and J by 1 base, 5 bases remained unmatched. The CDR3 reads CASSWPLAGSYEQYF. The CDR3, as DNA: TGTGCCAGCAGTTGGCCGCTAGCGGGGTCCTACGAGCAGTACTTC.

The genes are TRBV6-6 and TRBJ1-1; weak D call: TRBD1 (5 bases). CDR3 length equals 14 residues. CDR1 is MNHNY, CDR2 SVGAGI, per germline (reference sequence). V lost 3 bases, J lost 4 bases, and 12 bases lay in between. The CDR3 loop reads CASSYSQGLTEAFF. Written as DNA, the CDR3 is TGTGCCAGCAGTTATTCCCAGGGACTCACTGAAGCTTTCTTT.

This rearrangement joins TRBV2 to TRBJ1-1; D remains unclear. Trimming removed 5 bases from V and 4 bases from J, with 17 bases in between. The CDR3 contains 15 residues. CDR1 is SNHLY and CDR2 is FYNNEI in the germline V gene. CDR3 bases: TGTGCCAGCAGTCGGGAAGCCTTGATGAGCACTGAAGCTTTCTTT. Residues: CASSREALMSTEAFF.

The CDR3 sequence: CASSPGQGSSYNEQFF. As DNA, the CDR3 is TGCGCCAGCAGCCCAGGACAGGGAAGCTCCTACAATGAGCAGTTCTTC. The V call is TRBV4-3, the J call TRBJ2-1; TRBD1 matches 8 bases. There are 16 residues in the CDR3. With V trimmed by 4 bases and J by 0 bases, 5 bases remained unmatched. Germline lookup yields CDR1 LGHNA and CDR2 YSLEER.

The chain combines TRBV7-9 with TRBJ2-3, with 7 bases aligning to TRBD2. This CDR3 has 16 residues. CDR1 SEHNR and CDR2 FQNEAQ come from the germline V gene (reference sequence). With V trimmed by 5 bases and J by 5 bases, 13 bases remained unmatched. CDR3 loop: CASSRVGRESGDTQYF. The CDR3 DNA reads TGTGCCAGCAGCAGAGTGGGGCGGGAGTCGGGAGATACGCAGTATTTT.

The chain is built from TRBV2 and TRBJ2-7; 8 bases agree with TRBD1. The CDR3 loop spans 14 amino acids. V was clipped by 7 bases and J by 2 bases; unmatched bases: 7. Germline V gene data show CDR1 as SNHLY and CDR2 as FYNNEI. The CDR3: CASKLDRDPYEQYF. The CDR3, as DNA: TGTGCCAGCAAATTGGACAGGGACCCCTACGAGCAGTACTTC.

V usage is TRBV28 and J usage is TRBJ1-4; D uncertain. Per the germline V gene, CDR1 is MDHEN and CDR2 is SYDVKM. This CDR3 contains 15 residues. Trimming stripped 2 bases from V and 7 bases from J, with 14 bases between. The CDR3 region has the DNA TGTGCCAGCAGTTTAAGGCTTGACAAGCCTGAAAAACTGTTTTTT. Translated: CASSLRLDKPEKLFF.

This chain connects TRBV6-5 to TRBJ1-4; D call uncertain. The CDR3 sequence is 16 residues long. Germline CDR1 is MNHEY and CDR2 is SVGAGI. V was cut by 2 bases and J by 4 bases, with 14 bases left in between. The CDR3 coding sequence is TGTGCCAGCAGTTACGCGGGTTTCCAAGATAATGAAAAACTGTTTTTT. It specifies CASSYAGFQDNEKLFF.

J is TRBJ1-1 and V is TRBV6-6; D uncertain. The V end was cut by 0 bases, the J end by 5 bases, with 4 bases between. CDR1 is MNHNY and CDR2 is SVGAGI in the germline V gene (reference sequence). The CDR3 is 12 amino acids. The CDR3 bases are TGTGCCAGCAGTTACTCCAGGACTGAAGCTTTCTTT. Translated, it gives CASSYSRTEAFF.

This chain links TRBV19 with TRBJ2-2, with D possibly TRBD1 on 6 matching bases. V lost 10 bases and J lost 4, with 16 bases in between. CDR3 length: 14 amino acids. From germline, CDR1 is LNHDA and CDR2 SQIVND (reference sequence). CDR3 residues: CATRTDRGTGELFF. Here the CDR3 DNA reads TGTGCCACCAGGACAGACCGCGGCACCGGGGAGCTGTTTTTT.

This clone was counted a single time. This sequence joins TRBV7-2 and TRBJ1-3, with D tentatively TRBD1 (5 bases). V gave up 1 base and J gave up 2 bases, with 9 bases separating them. Germline CDR1 and CDR2: SGHTA and FQGNSA. The CDR3 covers 15 residues. CDR3 in DNA: TGTGCCAGCAGCTTAGAACAGGCAGCTGGAAACACCATATATTTT. Amino acids: CASSLEQAAGNTIYF.

V usage is TRBV28 and J usage is TRBJ2-3; D perhaps matches TRBD1 (8 bases). Trimming took 5 bases from V and 1 from J, leaving 16 bases between them. Looked up from germline, CDR1 is MDHEN and CDR2 is SYDVKM. The CDR3 has 16 amino acids. CDR3 protein: CASSTRTGRGTDTQYF. The CDR3 DNA is TGTGCCAGCAGTACACGGACAGGGAGGGGCACAGATACGCAGTATTTT.

The rearrangement links TRBV5-1 to TRBJ2-7; 9 bases are shared with TRBD1. The CDR3 spans 14 residues. J lost 3 bases, V lost 4 bases, and 5 bases had no gene match. Germline CDR1 reads SGHRS; CDR2 reads YFSETQ. This chain's CDR3 is CASSPGQGGYEQYF. The CDR3 bases are TGCGCCAGCAGCCCGGGACAGGGAGGCTACGAGCAGTACTTC.

This rearrangement joins TRBV6-5 to TRBJ1-1; possibly TRBD1 for D (6 bases). CDR3 length: 14 residues. V was shortened by 6 bases and J by 2 bases, with 13 bases between the two germline ends. In germline, CDR1 is MNHEY, CDR2 SVGAGI. CDR3 protein: CASRRQAFNTEAFF. The CDR3 coding sequence is TGTGCCAGCAGGAGACAGGCCTTTAACACTGAAGCTTTCTTT.

J is TRBJ1-6 and V is TRBV27; TRBD1 agrees at 8 bases. Looked up from germline, CDR1 is MNHEY and CDR2 is SMNVEV (reference sequence). This CDR3 has 18 residues. J lost 7 bases, V lost 5 bases, and 16 bases had no gene match. CDR3 coding DNA: TGTGCCAGCAGTCCGGGACAGGCGCACGCCCTTGTAAATTCACCCCTCCACTTT. As protein: CASSPGQAHALVNSPLHF.